This T cell receptor (beta chain) was captured by sequencing in a study of early T cells in non-severe SARS-CoV-2 infection. Study-wide context: Chains stayed unpaired after sequencing of bulk RNA from unsorted whole blood.

A single record per CDR3 protein comes from TCRdb applying MiXCR to the 5' RACE reads. Here the sample spans 60,000 to 70,000 distinct CDR3 sequences, 5.9% being singletons. The sample holds many counts of this clonotype. Germline CDR1 reads DFQATT; CDR2 reads SNEGSKA (reference sequence). This CDR3 region has 14 residues. The germline V and J ends were trimmed by 7 bases and 2 bases, with 16 bases remaining between them. The receptor was isolated from an adult who was a healthcare worker with PCR-confirmed SARS-CoV-2 infection or an uninfected control (not recorded which). This specimen was whole blood, taken at baseline. V gene TRBV20-1 combines with J gene TRBJ2-3; D unresolved. CDR3 coding DNA: TGCAGTGTAGACAACCTACAGAACACAGATACGCAGTATTTT. Protein: CSVDNLQNTDTQYF.